The clone carrying this TCR beta chain was picked up many times. This entry comes from a study of early T cells in non-severe SARS-CoV-2 infection. As for the study in general: Chains were unpaired, as sequencing was done on bulk RNA from unsorted whole blood.

CDR1 is ENHRY, CDR2 SYGVKD, per germline. Trimming removed 1 base at V and 1 base at J, with 7 bases between. The CDR3 has 14 amino acids. Individual cDNA molecules were tagged with unique molecular identifiers. In TCRdb, the 5' RACE reads were re-called with MiXCR into one record per CDR3 protein. The sample consists of 25,000 to 35,000 distinct CDR3 sequences, 3.9% of them appearing once. The specimen sequenced was whole blood. This rearrangement joins TRBV10-3 to TRBJ1-1; the D is unclear. This TCR was recovered from an adult who was a healthcare worker with PCR-confirmed SARS-CoV-2 infection or an uninfected control (not recorded which). CDR3 residues: CAISEFRENTEAFF. Written as DNA, the CDR3 is TGTGCCATCAGTGAGTTCCGGGAGAACACTGAAGCTTTCTTT.